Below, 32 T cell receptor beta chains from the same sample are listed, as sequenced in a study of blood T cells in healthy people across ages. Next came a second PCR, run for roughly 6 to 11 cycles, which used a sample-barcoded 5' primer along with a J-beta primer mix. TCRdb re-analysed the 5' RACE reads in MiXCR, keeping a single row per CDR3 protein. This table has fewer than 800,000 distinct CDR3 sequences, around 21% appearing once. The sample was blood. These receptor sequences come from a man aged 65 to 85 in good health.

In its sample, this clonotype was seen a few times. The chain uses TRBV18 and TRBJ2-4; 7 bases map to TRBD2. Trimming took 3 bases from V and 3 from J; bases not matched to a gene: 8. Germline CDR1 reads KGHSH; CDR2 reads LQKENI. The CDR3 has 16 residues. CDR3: CASSPLQAGYKNIQYF. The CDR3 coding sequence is TGTGCCAGCTCACCTTTGCAAGCGGGATACAAAAACATTCAGTACTTC.

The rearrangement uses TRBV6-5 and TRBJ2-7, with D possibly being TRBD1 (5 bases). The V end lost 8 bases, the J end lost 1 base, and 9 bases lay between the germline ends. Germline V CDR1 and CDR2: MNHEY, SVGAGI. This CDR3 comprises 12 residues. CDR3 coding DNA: TGTGCCAGCGGCGACAGTTCCTACGAGCAGTACTTC. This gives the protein CASGDSSYEQYF.

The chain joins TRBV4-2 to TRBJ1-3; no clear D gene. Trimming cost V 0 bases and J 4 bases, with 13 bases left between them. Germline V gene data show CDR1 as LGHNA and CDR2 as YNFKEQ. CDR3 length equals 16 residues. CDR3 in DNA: TGTGCCAGCAGCCAAGAGTCCGCGGGGTCCGGAAACACCATATATTTT. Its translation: CASSQESAGSGNTIYF.

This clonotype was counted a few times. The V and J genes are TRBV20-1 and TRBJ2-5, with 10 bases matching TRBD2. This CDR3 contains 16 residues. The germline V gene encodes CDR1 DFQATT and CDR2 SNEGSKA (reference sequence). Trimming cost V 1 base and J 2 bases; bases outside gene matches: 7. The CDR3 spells CSARAPSGRRQETQYF. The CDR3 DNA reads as TGCAGTGCTAGAGCCCCTAGCGGGAGACGGCAAGAGACCCAGTACTTC.

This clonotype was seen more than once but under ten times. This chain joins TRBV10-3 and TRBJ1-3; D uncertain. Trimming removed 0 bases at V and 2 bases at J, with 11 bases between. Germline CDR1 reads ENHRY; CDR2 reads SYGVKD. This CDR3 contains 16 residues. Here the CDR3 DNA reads TGTGCCATCAGTGAGTCGAGAGAGGCCCCTGGAAACACCATATATTTT. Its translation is CAISESREAPGNTIYF.

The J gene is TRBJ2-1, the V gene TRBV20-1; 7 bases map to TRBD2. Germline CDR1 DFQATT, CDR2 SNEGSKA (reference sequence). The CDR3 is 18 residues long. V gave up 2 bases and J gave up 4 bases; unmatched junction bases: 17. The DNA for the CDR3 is TGCAGTGCTAGAATACATTGGCGGGAGAATGTCCCTTACAATGAGCAGTTCTTC. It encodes CSARIHWRENVPYNEQFF.

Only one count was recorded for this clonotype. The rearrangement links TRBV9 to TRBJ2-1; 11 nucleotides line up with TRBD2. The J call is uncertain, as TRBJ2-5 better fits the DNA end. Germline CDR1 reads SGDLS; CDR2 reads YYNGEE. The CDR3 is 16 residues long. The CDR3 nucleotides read TGTGCCAGCAGCGTAGCTACTAGCGGGGGACAAGAGACCCAGTACTTC. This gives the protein CASSVATSGGQETQYF.

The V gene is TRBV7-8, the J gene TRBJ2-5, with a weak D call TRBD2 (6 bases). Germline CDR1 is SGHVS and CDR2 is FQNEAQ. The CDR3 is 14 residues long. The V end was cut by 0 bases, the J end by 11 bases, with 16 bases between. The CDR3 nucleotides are TGTGCCAGCAGCTTAGCGGAGGCTAGCGCTGAGCAGTACTTC. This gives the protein CASSLAEASAEQYF.

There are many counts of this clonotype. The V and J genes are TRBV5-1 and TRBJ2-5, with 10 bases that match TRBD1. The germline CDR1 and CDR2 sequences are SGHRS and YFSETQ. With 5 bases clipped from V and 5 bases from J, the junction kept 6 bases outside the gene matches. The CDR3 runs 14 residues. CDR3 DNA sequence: TGCGCCAGCAGTCCCGGGACAGGGGCTGAGACCCAGTACTTC. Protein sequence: CASSPGTGAETQYF.

The CDR3 DNA follows: TGTGCCAGCAGTTTAATCTCCCGGAGGGGAGAGACCCAGTACTTC. This gives the protein CASSLISRRGETQYF. The chain recombines TRBV27 with TRBJ2-5; perhaps TRBD2 as D (6 bases). Germline CDR1 reads MNHEY; CDR2 reads SMNVEV (reference sequence). The V and J ends lost 2 bases and 4 bases respectively, with 14 bases between them. CDR3 size: 15 residues.

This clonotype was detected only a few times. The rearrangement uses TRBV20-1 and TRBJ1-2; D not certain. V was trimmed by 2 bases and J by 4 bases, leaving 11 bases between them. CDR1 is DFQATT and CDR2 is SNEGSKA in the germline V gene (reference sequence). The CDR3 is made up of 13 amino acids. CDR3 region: CSARRPTPYGYTF. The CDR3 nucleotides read TGCAGTGCTAGAAGACCAACGCCCTATGGCTACACCTTC.

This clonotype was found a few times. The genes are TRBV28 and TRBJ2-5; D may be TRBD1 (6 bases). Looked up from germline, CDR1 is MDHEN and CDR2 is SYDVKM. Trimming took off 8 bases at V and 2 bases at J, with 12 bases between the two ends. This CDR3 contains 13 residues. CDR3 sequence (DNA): TGTGCCAGCGGTAGGGACACGCAAGAGACCCAGTACTTC. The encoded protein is CASGRDTQETQYF.

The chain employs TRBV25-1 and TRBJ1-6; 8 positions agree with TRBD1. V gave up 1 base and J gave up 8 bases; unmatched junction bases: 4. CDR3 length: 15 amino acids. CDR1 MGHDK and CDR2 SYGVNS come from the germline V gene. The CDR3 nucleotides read TGTGCCAGCAGTGAATGGACAGGGCGGGATTCACCCCTCCACTTT. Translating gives CASSEWTGRDSPLHF.

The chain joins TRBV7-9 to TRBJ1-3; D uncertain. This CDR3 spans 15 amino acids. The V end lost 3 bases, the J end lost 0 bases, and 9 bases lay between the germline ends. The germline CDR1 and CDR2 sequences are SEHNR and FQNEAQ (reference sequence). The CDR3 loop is CASSFDRFSGNTIYF. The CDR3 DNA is TGTGCCAGCAGCTTCGATCGCTTCTCTGGAAACACCATATATTTT.

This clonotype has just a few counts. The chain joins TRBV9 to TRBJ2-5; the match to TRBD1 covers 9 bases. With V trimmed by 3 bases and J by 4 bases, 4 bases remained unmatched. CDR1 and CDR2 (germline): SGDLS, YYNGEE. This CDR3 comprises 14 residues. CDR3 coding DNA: TGTGCCAGCAGCGACGGACAGGGGACAGAGACCCAGTACTTC. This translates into CASSDGQGTETQYF.

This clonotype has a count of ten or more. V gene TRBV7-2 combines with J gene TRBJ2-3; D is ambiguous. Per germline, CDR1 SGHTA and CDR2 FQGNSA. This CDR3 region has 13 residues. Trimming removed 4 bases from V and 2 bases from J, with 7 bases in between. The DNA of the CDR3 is TGTGCCAGCAGCTCACACTTCACAGATACGCAGTATTTT. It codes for CASSSHFTDTQYF.

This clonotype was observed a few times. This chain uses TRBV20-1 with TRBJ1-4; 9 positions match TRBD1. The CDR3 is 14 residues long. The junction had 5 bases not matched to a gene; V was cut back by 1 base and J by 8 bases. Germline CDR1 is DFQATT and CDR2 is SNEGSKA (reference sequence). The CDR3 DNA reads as TGCAGTGCTAGAGTCGGGACAGGGCTGGAAAAACTGTTTTTT. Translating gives CSARVGTGLEKLFF.

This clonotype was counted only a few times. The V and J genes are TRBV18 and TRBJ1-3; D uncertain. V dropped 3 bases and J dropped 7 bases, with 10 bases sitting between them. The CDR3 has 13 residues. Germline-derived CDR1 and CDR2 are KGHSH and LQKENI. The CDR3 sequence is CASSPPGLNTIYF. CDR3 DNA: TGTGCCAGCTCACCGCCCGGTCTCAACACCATATATTTT. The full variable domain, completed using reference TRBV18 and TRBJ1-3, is NAGVMQNPRHLVRRRGQEARLRCSPMKGHSHVYWYRQLPEEGLKFMVYLQKENIIDESGMPKERFSAEFPKEGPSILRIQQVVRGDSAAYFCASSPPGLNTIYFGEGSWLTVV.

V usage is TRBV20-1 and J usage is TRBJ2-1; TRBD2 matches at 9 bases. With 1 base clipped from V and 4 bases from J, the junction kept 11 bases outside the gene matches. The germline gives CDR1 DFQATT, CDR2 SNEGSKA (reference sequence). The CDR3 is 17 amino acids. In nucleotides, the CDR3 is TGCAGTGCTAGAGCTCCGTCTAGCGGGGATGATTACAATGAGCAGTTCTTC. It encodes CSARAPSSGDDYNEQFF.

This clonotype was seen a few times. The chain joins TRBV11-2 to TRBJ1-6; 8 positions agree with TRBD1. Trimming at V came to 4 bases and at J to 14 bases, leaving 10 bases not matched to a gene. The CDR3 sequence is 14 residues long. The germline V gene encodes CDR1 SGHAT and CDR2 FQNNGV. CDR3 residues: CASSSTGDRVALHF. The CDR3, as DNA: TGTGCCAGCAGCTCGACAGGGGACCGGGTGGCCCTCCACTTT.

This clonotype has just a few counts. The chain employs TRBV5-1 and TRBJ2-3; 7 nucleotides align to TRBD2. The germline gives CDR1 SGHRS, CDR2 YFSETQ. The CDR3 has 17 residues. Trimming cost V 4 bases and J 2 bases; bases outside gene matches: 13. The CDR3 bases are TGCGCCAGCAGCACCGGACTAGTGGGAGGGCCCACAGATACGCAGTATTTT. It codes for CASSTGLVGGPTDTQYF.

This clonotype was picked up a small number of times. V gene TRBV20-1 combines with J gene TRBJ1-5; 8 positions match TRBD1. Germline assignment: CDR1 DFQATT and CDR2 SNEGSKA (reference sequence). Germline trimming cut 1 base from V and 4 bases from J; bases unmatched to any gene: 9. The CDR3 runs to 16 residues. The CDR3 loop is CSARGGGRGLNQPQHF. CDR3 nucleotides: TGCAGTGCTAGAGGCGGGGGCAGGGGGCTGAATCAGCCCCAGCATTTT.

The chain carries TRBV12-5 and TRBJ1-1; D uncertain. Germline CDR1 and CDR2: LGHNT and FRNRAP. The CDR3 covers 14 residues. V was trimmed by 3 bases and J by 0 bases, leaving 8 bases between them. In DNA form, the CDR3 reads TGTGCTAGTGGTTTCTCTATTATGAACACTGAAGCTTTCTTT. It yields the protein CASGFSIMNTEAFF.

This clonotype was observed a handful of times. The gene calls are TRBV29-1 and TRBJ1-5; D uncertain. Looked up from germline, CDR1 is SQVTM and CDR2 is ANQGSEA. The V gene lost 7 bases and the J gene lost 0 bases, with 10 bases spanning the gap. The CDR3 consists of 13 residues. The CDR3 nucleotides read TGCAGCGCAGGCGAGAATAGCAATCAGCCCCAGCATTTT. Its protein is CSAGENSNQPQHF.

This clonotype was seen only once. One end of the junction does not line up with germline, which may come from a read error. The CDR3 region is CASSVSGSNGQFF. The CDR3 DNA is TGCGCTAGCAGCGTTAGCGGGAGTAATGGGCAGTTCTTC. This sequence joins TRBV5-1 and TRBJ2-1; 9 positions match TRBD2. The CDR3 runs to 13 residues. Germline V gene sequence: CDR1 SGHRS, CDR2 YFSETQ.

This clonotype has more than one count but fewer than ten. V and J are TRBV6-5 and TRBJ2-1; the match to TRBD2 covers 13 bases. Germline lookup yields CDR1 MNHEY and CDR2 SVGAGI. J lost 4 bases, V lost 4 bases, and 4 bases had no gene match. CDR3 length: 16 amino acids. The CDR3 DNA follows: TGTGCCAGCAGTTCACTAGCGGGAGGGCCTTACAATGAGCAGTTCTTC. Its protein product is CASSSLAGGPYNEQFF.

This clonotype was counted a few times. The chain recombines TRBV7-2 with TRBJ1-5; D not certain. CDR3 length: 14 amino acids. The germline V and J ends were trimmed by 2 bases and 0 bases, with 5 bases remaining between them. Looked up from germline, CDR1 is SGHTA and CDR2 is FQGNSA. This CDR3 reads CASSLLISNQPQHF. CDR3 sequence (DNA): TGTGCCAGCAGCTTATTGATTAGCAATCAGCCCCAGCATTTT. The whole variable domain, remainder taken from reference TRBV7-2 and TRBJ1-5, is GAGVSQSPSNKVTEKGKDVELRCDPISGHTALYWYRQSLGQGLEFLIYFQGNSAPDKSGLPSDRFSAERTGGSVSTLTIQRTQQEDSAVYLCASSLLISNQPQHFGDGTRLSIL.

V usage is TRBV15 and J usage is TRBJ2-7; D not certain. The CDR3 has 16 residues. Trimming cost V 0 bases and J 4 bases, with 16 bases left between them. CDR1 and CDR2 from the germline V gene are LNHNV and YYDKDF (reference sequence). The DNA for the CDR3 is TGTGCCACCAGCAGAGATAGAGGACGGGCCCCTTACGAGCAGTACTTC. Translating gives CATSRDRGRAPYEQYF.

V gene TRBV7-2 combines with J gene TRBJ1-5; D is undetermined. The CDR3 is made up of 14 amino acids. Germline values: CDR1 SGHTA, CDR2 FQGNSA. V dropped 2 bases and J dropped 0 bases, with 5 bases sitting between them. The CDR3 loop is CASSLTYSNQPQHF. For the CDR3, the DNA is TGTGCCAGCAGCTTAACTTATAGCAATCAGCCCCAGCATTTT.

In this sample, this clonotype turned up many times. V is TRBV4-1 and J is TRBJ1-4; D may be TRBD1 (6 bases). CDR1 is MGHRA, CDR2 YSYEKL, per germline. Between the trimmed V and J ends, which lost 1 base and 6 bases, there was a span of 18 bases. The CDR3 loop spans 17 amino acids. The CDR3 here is CASSQGPYRVTDEKLFF. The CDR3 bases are TGCGCCAGCAGCCAAGGACCCTACAGGGTTACGGATGAAAAACTGTTTTTT.

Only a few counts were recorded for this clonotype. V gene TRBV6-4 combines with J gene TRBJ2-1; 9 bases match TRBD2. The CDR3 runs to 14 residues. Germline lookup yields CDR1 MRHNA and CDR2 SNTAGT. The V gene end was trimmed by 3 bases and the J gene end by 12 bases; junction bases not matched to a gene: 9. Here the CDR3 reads CASSELAGVGVQFF. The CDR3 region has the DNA TGTGCCAGCAGTGAGTTAGCGGGAGTGGGGGTGCAGTTCTTC.

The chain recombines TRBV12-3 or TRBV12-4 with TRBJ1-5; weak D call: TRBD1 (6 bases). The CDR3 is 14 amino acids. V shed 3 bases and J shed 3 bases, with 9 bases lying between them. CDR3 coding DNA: TGTGCCAGCAGTTTCGGACAGCTCAATCAGCCCCAGCATTTT. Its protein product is CASSFGQLNQPQHF.